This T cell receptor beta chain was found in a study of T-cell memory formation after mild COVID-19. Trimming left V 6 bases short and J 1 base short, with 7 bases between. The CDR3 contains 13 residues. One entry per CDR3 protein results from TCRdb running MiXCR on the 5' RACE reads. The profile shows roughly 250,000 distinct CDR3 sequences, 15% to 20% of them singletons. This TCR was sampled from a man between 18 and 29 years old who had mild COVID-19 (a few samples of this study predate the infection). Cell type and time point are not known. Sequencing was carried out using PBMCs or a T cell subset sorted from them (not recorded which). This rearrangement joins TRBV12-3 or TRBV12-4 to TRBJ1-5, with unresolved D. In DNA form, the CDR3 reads TGTGCCAGCAGCCAAAGGAGCAATCAGCCCCAGCATTTT. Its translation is CASSQRSNQPQHF.